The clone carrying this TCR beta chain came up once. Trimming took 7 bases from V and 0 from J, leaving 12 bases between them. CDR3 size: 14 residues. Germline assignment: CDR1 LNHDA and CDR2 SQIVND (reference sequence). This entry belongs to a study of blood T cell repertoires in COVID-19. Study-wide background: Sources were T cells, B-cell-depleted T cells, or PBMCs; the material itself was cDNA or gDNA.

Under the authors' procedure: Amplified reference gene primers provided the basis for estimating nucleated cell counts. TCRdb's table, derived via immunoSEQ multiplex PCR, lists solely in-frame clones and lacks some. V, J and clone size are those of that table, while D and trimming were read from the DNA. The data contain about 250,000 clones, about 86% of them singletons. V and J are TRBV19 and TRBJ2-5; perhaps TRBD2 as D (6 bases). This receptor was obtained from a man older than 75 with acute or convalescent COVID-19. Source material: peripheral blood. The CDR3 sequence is CASNSGEHQETQYF. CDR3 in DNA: TGTGCCAGTAACTCGGGGGAACACCAAGAGACCCAGTACTTC.